This is a list of T cell receptor beta chains from one sample in a study of cytomegalovirus exposure and HLA in healthy donors. Method: immunoSEQ multiplex PCR; TCRdb's copy keeps in-frame clones and lacks some. This sample has approximately 200,000 clones, with over 60% found just once. Sequenced sample: PBMCs. The receptors shown here come from a man aged 35 to 55 in good health and CMV-seronegative. Each CDR3 is given with its conserved first and last residue. Clone size is stated in some rows and not others, as once, few, many or a class when expanded.

>TRBJ2-7|-|TRBV5-1
CASSLGSGAGASSYEQYF
>TRBJ2-5|-|TRBV10-1
CASSGPGGDGETQYF
>TRBJ2-7|-|TRBV6-5
CASSYFETGANEQYF
>TRBJ2-5|-|TRBV6-1
CASRLQQGREETQYF
>TRBJ2-7|few|TRBV23-1
CASSQRLAGDYEQYF
>TRBJ2-2|-|TRBV6-4
CASSDSSDTGELFF
>TRBJ2-7|-|TRBV29-1
CSAGGGQGIPHEQYF
>TRBJ2-7|once|TRBV2
CASSPQSLRYF
>TRBJ2-1|-|TRBV27
CASSLGRAIEQFF
>TRBJ1-1|-|TRBV6-5
CASSYSQGANTEAFF
>TRBJ2-2|-|TRBV9
CASSSGLTNTGELFF
>TRBJ1-1|-|TRBV7-2
CASSLGPRGHAFF
>TRBJ1-6|-|TRBV6-1
CASSNPGGSPLHF
>-|-|TRBV7-2
CASSFGQGGSEQYF
>TRBJ1-2|-|TRBV6-5
CASSPRPRGGQGYTF
>TRBJ1-5|once|TRBV7-3
CASSLPQTDQHF
>TRBJ2-2|-|TRBV7-9
CASSLARGSRGELFF
>TRBJ2-1|-|TRBV30
CAWSVPGTSGYNEQFF
>TRBJ2-2|-|TRBV6-4
CASSPGTGNTGELFF
>TRBJ1-4|-|TRBV6-1
CASSEGHYNEKLFF
>TRBJ2-2|-|TRBV19
CASTGTENTGELFF
>TRBJ1-3|-|TRBV18
CASSLGQGSSGNTIYF
>TRBJ2-3|-|TRBV19
CASSINFGRITDTQYF
>TRBJ1-2|-|TRBV5-1
CASSMDRAVAF
>TRBJ2-2|-|TRBV9
CASSVGKAGGPGELFF
>TRBJ2-2|-|TRBV5-1
CASRGEREGVTGELFF
>TRBJ1-1|-|TRBV12-5
CASGPPGGARGTEAFF
>TRBJ2-3|-|TRBV5-6
CASSAGSDTQYF
>TRBJ2-3|-|TRBV5-1
CASSLTAGDLTDTQYF
>TRBJ1-5|-|TRBV2
CASSGQGWSNQPQHF
>TRBJ2-1|few|TRBV7-8
CASSPRLYEQFF
>TRBJ2-7|-|TRBV15
CATSRDGDEQYF
>TRBJ2-7|-|TRBV10-2
CASGMGLGYEQYF
>TRBJ2-7|-|TRBV11-2
CASSAYRSYEQYF
>TRBJ2-7|-|TRBV15
CATSSDRALYEQYF
>TRBJ1-2|-|TRBV19
CASCPVSTGFGYGYTF
>TRBJ2-2|-|TRBV6-1
CASSGLTGATGELFF
>TRBJ1-1|-|TRBV5-8
CASSLARGMEAFF
>TRBJ1-6|-|TRBV7-3
CASSLKAWTNNSPLHF
>TRBJ2-7|-|TRBV19
CASRVGPYRDEQYF
>TRBJ1-1|few|TRBV7-6
CASSFMEGRMNTEAFF
>TRBJ2-3|few|TRBV7-6
CASSLGTGGRTDTQYF
>TRBJ2-3|-|TRBV5-5
CASSPGQGAVDTQYF
>TRBJ1-5|-|TRBV7-2
CASSFQGNQPQHF
>TRBJ1-1|-|TRBV14
CASSQDRRRGRDTEAFF
>TRBJ2-1|-|TRBV5-1
CASSLQASGTYNEQFF
>-|-|TRBV25-1
CASSDGIFPTYEQYF
>TRBJ1-1|-|TRBV19
CASSTTTNTEAFF
>TRBJ2-7|-|TRBV14
CASSQGRTSGIHEQYF
>TRBJ2-1|-|TRBV5-1
CASSLNPGASAYNEQFF
>TRBJ2-1|-|TRBV27
CASSFERAYNEQFF
>TRBJ1-2|-|TRBV6-6
CASSYLTGTGAGYTF
>TRBJ2-5|-|TRBV11-2
CASSLDPNPRTQYF
>TRBJ2-6|-|TRBV19
CASRDPGTVGSGANVLTF
>TRBJ1-1|-|TRBV5-4
CASSPWTGGNTEAFF
>TRBJ2-1|-|TRBV30
CAWSGLAEARTLSYNEQFF
>TRBJ1-1|-|TRBV6-6
CASSQDRAAFF